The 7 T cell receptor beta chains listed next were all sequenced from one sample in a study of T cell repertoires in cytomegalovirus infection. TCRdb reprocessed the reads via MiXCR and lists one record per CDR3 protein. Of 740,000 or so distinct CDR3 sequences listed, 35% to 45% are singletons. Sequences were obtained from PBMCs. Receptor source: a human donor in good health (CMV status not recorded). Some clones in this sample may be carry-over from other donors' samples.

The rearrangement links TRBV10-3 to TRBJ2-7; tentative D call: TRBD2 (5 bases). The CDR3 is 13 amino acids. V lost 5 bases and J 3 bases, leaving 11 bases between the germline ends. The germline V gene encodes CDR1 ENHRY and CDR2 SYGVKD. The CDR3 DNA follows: TGTGCCATCAGTAATCCGGGAAACTACGAGCAGTACTTC. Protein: CAISNPGNYEQYF.

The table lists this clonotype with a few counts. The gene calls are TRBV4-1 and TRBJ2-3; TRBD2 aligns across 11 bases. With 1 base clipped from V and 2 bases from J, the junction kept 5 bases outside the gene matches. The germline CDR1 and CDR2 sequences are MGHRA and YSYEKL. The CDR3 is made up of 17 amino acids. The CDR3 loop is CASSQGPSGGITDTQYF. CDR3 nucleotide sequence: TGCGCCAGCAGCCAAGGGCCTAGCGGGGGGATCACAGATACGCAGTATTTT.

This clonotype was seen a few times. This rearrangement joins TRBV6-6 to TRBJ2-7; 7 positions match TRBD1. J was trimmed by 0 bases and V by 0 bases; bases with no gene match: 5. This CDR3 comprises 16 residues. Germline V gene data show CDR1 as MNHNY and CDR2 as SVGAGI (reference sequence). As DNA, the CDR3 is TGTGCCAGCAGTTACTCCACAGGGGCTAGCTCCTACGAGCAGTACTTC. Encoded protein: CASSYSTGASSYEQYF.

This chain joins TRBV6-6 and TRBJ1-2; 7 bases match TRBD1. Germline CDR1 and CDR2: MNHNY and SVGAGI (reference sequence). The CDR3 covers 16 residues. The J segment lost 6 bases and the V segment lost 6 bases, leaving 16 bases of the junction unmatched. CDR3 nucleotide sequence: TGTGCCAGCAGGCTTGACAGGGTGGTTCGGTTGAATGGCTACACCTTC. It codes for CASRLDRVVRLNGYTF.

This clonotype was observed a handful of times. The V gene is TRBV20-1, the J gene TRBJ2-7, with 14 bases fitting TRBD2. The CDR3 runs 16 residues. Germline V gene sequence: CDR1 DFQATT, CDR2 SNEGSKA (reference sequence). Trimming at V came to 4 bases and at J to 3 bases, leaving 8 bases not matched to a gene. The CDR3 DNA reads TGCAGTGCTACGGGACTAGCGGGAGCAGTGATCTACGAGCAGTACTTC. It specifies CSATGLAGAVIYEQYF.

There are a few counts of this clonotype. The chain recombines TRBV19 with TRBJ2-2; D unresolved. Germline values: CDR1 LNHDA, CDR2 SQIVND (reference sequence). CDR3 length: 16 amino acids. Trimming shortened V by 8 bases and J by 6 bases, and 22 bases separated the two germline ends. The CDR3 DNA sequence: TGTGCCAGTCTCTATAGCCGGGCCATCTCACCCGGGGAGCTGTTTTTT. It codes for CASLYSRAISPGELFF.

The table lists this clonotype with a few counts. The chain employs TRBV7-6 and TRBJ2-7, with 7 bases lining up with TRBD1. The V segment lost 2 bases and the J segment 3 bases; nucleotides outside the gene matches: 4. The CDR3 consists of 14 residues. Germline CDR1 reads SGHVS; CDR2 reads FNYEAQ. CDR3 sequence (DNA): TGTGCCAGCAGCTTAAACAGGGGTCTCTACGAGCAGTACTTC. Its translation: CASSLNRGLYEQYF.